This entry lists 18 T cell receptor beta chains sequenced from one sample in a study of CD8 T cells in Susac syndrome. An amount of RNA that ranged from roughly 0.5 to 1 ug was reverse transcribed with random hexamers. Using its own MiXCR run on the immunoSEQ multiplex PCR reads, TCRdb lists one record per CDR3 protein. The sample records 120,000 or so distinct CDR3 sequences, around 95% being singletons. Material: CD8+ T cells from PBMCs. Every receptor here comes from a human donor with Susac syndrome.

The chain is built from TRBV3-1 and TRBJ2-2; D is undetermined. Germline V lookup: CDR1 LGHDT, CDR2 YNNKEL (reference sequence). The CDR3 extends over 16 amino acids. V lost 1 base to trimming and J lost 1 base, with 10 bases between them. The CDR3 DNA follows: TGTGCCAGCAGCCAAGCGGTAACGGTGAACACCGGGGAGCTGTTTTTT. This sequence encodes CASSQAVTVNTGELFF.

The chain carries TRBV12-5 and TRBJ2-2; D unresolved. The CDR3 covers 12 residues. CDR1 and CDR2 (germline): LGHNT, FRNRAP. V dropped 1 base and J dropped 3 bases, with 0 bases sitting between them. In DNA form, the CDR3 reads TGTGCTAGTGGTTTGGACACCGGGGAGCTGTTTTTT. Translating it yields CASGLDTGELFF. Together with reference TRBV12-5 and TRBJ2-2, the CDR3 gives the full variable domain: DARVTQTPRHKVTEMGQEVTMRCQPILGHNTVFWYRQTMMQGLELLAYFRNRAPLDDSGMPKDRFSAEMPDATLATLKIQPSEPRDSAVYFCASGLDTGELFFGEGSRLTVL.

J is TRBJ2-1 and V is TRBV12-3 or TRBV12-4; D might be TRBD2 (6 bases). Trimming left V 5 bases short and J 12 bases short, with 11 bases between. The CDR3 is 11 amino acids. The CDR3 DNA is TGTGCCAGCAGTGGAGGGGAGGCGCAGTTCTTC. Protein: CASSGGEAQFF.

This chain joins TRBV5-4 and TRBJ2-2; D remains unclear. Germline CDR1 and CDR2: SGHNT and YYREEE (reference sequence). V was cut by 0 bases and J by 0 bases, with 9 bases left in between. CDR3 length: 16 residues. The CDR3 here is CASSLGGRTNTGELFF. DNA of the CDR3: TGTGCCAGCAGCTTGGGTGGCCGGACGAACACCGGGGAGCTGTTTTTT.

J is TRBJ1-2 and V is TRBV5-1, with D unresolved. V was trimmed by 4 bases and J by 8 bases, leaving 9 bases between them. Germline CDR1 is SGHRS and CDR2 is YFSETQ. This CDR3 region has 11 residues. The CDR3 spells CASSRGGGYTF. The CDR3 DNA reads as TGCGCCAGCAGCCGCGGCGGGGGCTACACCTTC.

The rearrangement joins TRBV29-1 to TRBJ1-1; perhaps TRBD1 as D (5 bases). The CDR3 extends over 14 amino acids. CDR1 and CDR2 (germline): SQVTM, ANQGSEA. Trimming removed 0 bases at V and 1 base at J, with 9 bases between. CDR3 in amino acids: CSVEDLQGNTEAFF. The CDR3 DNA follows: TGCAGCGTTGAAGATCTTCAGGGGAACACTGAAGCTTTCTTT.

The chain recombines TRBV4-3 with TRBJ2-3, with 10 bases identical to TRBD2. Unmatched junction bases numbered 14, after V lost 8 bases and J lost 6 bases. Germline values: CDR1 LGHNA, CDR2 YSLEER. This CDR3 is 16 amino acids long. For the CDR3, the DNA is TGCGCCAGCGCCCCGGTCGGGACTAGCGATTGGGATACGCAGTATTTT. Encoded protein: CASAPVGTSDWDTQYF.

This chain connects TRBV20-1 to TRBJ1-2; unclear D gene. This CDR3 spans 14 amino acids. CDR1 is DFQATT, CDR2 SNEGSKA, per germline (reference sequence). V was shortened by 4 bases and J by 2 bases, with 14 bases between the two germline ends. CDR3 amino acids: CSAKRRDKNYGYTF. The CDR3 DNA follows: TGCAGTGCTAAAAGGAGGGATAAGAACTATGGCTACACCTTC.

The CDR3 loop is CASSRRGLDGYTF. The CDR3 DNA follows: TGTGCCAGCAGCCGAAGGGGGCTCGACGGCTACACCTTC. The V and J genes are TRBV27 and TRBJ1-2; 7 bases line up with TRBD1. CDR3 length equals 13 residues. The trim removed 6 bases at V and 8 bases at J, leaving 9 bases unmatched. Germline assignment: CDR1 MNHEY and CDR2 SMNVEV (reference sequence).

The rearrangement joins TRBV6-1 to TRBJ1-6; TRBD1 agrees at 7 bases. V dropped 1 base and J dropped 9; count of bases not matched to a gene: 6. Germline CDR1 MNHNS, CDR2 SASEGT. The CDR3 consists of 15 residues. CDR3 sequence reads: CASSEGGTESSPLHF. CDR3 nucleotide sequence: TGTGCCAGCAGTGAAGGAGGGACAGAAAGTTCACCCCTCCACTTT.

The chain has TRBV20-1 and TRBJ1-1, with a weak D call TRBD1 (6 bases). Trimming stripped 5 bases from V and 4 bases from J, with 17 bases between. Germline CDR1 reads DFQATT; CDR2 reads SNEGSKA (reference sequence). There are 14 residues in the CDR3. This chain's CDR3 is CSAPRGQGFTEAFF. The DNA of the CDR3 is TGCAGTGCTCCTCGGGGGCAGGGGTTCACTGAAGCTTTCTTT.

The gene calls are TRBV13 and TRBJ2-3; 8 bases agree with TRBD2. The CDR3 consists of 15 residues. V lost 6 bases to trimming and J lost 4 bases; unmatched junction nucleotides: 9. Germline V gene lookup returns CDR1 PRHDT and CDR2 FYEKMQ (reference sequence). The CDR3 protein is CASSPAGVVADTQYF. In DNA form, the CDR3 reads TGTGCCAGCAGTCCAGCGGGAGTTGTTGCAGATACGCAGTATTTT. Based on the CDR3 plus reference TRBV13 and TRBJ2-3, the full variable domain is AAGVIQSPRHLIKEKRETATLKCYPIPRHDTVYWYQQGPGQDPQFLISFYEKMQSDKGSIPDRFSAQQFSDYHSELNMSSLELGDSALYFCASSPAGVVADTQYFGPGTRLTVL.

The chain couples TRBV2 to TRBJ2-1; 14 bases align to TRBD2. CDR1 and CDR2 from the germline V gene are SNHLY and FYNNEI. This CDR3 has 18 amino acids. J gave up 2 bases and V 1 base, and 4 bases lay outside the gene matches. CDR3 in amino acids: CASSEGLAGGPPYNEQFF. CDR3 in DNA: TGTGCCAGCAGTGAAGGACTAGCGGGGGGGCCGCCCTACAATGAGCAGTTCTTC.

CDR3 coding DNA: TGTGCCAGCAGCGCCGGGCCAAACTATGGCTACACCTTC. It specifies CASSAGPNYGYTF. V is TRBV3-1 and J is TRBJ1-2; D gene unclear. V was clipped by 5 bases and J by 2 bases, with 9 bases between them. Per germline, CDR1 LGHDT and CDR2 YNNKEL (reference sequence). The length of the CDR3 is 13 residues.

This rearrangement joins TRBV20-1 to TRBJ2-5, with TRBD1 matching over 7 bases. The CDR3 totals 13 residues. Trimming removed 3 bases from V and 5 bases from J; junction bases left unmatched: 6. The germline V gene encodes CDR1 DFQATT and CDR2 SNEGSKA (reference sequence). The CDR3 DNA sequence: TGCAGTGCTAGGGGACAGCACATCGAGACCCAGTACTTC. It yields the protein CSARGQHIETQYF.

The chain links TRBV4-2 to TRBJ1-2; tentatively, D is TRBD1 (6 bases). The CDR3 extends over 13 amino acids. Germline V CDR1 and CDR2: LGHNA, YNFKEQ. V gave up 5 bases and J gave up 4 bases, with 11 bases separating them. The CDR3, as DNA: TGTGCCAGCAGCGCAGGGGTAGGCTATGGCTACACCTTC. Translated, it gives CASSAGVGYGYTF.

The rearrangement uses TRBV12-3 or TRBV12-4 and TRBJ2-5; maybe TRBD2 (5 bases). This CDR3 region has 14 residues. Trimming removed 3 bases from V and 1 base from J, with 9 bases in between. This CDR3 reads CASSFRGFQETQYF. The CDR3 coding sequence is TGTGCCAGCAGTTTTCGGGGATTCCAAGAGACCCAGTACTTC.

V is TRBV13 and J is TRBJ1-1; tentative D call: TRBD1 (5 bases). Trimming left V 1 base short and J 6 bases short, with 15 bases between. Germline CDR1 reads PRHDT; CDR2 reads FYEKMQ (reference sequence). CDR3 length equals 15 residues. CDR3 sequence (DNA): TGTGCCAGCAGCTTAGAAGGCAGGGCTGTCGCTGAAGCTTTCTTT. This sequence encodes CASSLEGRAVAEAFF.